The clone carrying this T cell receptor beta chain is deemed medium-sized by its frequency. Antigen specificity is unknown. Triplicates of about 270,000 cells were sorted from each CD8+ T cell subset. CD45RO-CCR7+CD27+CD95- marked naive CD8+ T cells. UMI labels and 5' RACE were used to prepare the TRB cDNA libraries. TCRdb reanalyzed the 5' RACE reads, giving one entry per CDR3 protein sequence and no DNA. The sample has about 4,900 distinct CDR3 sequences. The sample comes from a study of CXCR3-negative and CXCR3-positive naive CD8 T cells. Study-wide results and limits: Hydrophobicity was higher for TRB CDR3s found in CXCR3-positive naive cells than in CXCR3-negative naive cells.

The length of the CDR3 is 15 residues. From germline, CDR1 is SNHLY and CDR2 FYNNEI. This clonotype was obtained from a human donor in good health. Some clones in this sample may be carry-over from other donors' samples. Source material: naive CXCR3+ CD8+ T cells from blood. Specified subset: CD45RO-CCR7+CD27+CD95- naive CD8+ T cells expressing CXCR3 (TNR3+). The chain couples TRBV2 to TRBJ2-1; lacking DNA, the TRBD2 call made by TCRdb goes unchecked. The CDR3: CASSETSGRAYEQFF.